The table lists the clone carrying this T cell receptor beta chain with a count of one. The data were taken from a study of blood T cell repertoires in COVID-19. Study-wide context: In each case, the material was cDNA or gDNA derived from T cells, B-cell-depleted T cells, or PBMCs.

Looked up from germline, CDR1 is LNHDA and CDR2 is SQIVND (reference sequence). This CDR3 has 15 amino acids. V lost 0 bases, J lost 4 bases, and 10 bases lay in between. Profiling relied on immunoSEQ multiplex PCR, and the TCRdb table lists in-frame clones only, not all of them. The sample shows roughly 160,000 clones, 86% of them seen only once. The V and J genes are TRBV19 and TRBJ2-1; maybe TRBD2 (5 bases). The source material was peripheral blood. The TCR comes from a man aged 55 to 69 with acute or convalescent COVID-19. CDR3 in DNA: TGTGCCAGTAGTATAGAAGGGTCGGGGTACAATGAGCAGTTCTTC. Residues: CASSIEGSGYNEQFF.